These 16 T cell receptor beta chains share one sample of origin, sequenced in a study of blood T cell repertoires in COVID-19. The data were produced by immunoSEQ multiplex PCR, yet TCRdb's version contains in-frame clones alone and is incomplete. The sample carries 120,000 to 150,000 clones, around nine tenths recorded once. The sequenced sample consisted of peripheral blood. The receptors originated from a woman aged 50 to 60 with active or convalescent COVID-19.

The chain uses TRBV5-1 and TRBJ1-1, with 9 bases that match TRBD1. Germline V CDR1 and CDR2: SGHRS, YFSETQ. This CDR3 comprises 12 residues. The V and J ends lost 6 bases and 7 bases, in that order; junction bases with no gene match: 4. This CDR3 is CASTPGQGEAFF. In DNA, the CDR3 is TGCGCCAGCACCCCGGGACAGGGTGAAGCTTTCTTT.

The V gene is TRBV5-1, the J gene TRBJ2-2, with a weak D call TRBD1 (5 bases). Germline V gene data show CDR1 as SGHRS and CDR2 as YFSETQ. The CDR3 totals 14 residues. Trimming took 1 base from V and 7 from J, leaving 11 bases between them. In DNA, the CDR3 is TGCGCCAGCAGCTTGCAAGGGGTACGCGGGGAGCTGTTTTTT. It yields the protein CASSLQGVRGELFF.

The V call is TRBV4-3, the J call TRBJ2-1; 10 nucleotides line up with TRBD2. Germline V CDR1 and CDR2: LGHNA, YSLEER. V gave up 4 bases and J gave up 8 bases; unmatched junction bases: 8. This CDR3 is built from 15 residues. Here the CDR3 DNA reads TGCGCCAGCAGCCTCGAAGGGCTAGCGGGAGATGAGCAGTTCTTC. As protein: CASSLEGLAGDEQFF.

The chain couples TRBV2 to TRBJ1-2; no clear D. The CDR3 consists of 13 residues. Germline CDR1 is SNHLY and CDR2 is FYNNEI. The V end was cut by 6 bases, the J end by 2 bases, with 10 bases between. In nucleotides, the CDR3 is TGTGCCAGCAGCCTGACACTCAACTATGGCTACACCTTC. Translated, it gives CASSLTLNYGYTF.

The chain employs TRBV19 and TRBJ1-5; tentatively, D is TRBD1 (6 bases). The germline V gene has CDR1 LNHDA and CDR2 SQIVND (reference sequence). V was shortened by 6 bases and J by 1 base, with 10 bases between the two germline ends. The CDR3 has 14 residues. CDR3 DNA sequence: TGTGCCAGTAGGGGGGCCCAAAGCAATCAGCCCCAGCATTTT. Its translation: CASRGAQSNQPQHF.

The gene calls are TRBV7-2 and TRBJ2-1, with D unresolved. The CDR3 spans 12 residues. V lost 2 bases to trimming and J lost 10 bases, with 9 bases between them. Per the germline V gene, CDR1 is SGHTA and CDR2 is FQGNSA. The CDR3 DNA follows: TGTGCCAGCAGCTTAACATCGACAGAGCAGTTCTTC. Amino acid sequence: CASSLTSTEQFF.

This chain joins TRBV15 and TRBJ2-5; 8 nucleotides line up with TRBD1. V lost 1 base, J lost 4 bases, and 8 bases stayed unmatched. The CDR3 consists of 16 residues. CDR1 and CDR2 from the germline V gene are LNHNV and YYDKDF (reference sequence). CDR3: CATSRGDGQGRETQYF. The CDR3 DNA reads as TGTGCCACCAGCAGAGGGGACGGACAGGGCCGAGAGACCCAGTACTTC.

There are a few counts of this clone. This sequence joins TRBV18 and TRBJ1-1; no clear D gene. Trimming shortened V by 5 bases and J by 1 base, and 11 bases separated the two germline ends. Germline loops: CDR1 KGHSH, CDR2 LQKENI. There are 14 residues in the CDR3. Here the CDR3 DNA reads TGTGCCAGCTCATCGGAGACGGAGAACACTGAAGCTTTCTTT. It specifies CASSSETENTEAFF. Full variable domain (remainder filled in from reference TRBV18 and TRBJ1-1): NAGVMQNPRHLVRRRGQEARLRCSPMKGHSHVYWYRQLPEEGLKFMVYLQKENIIDESGMPKERFSAEFPKEGPSILRIQQVVRGDSAAYFCASSSETENTEAFFGQGTRLTVV.

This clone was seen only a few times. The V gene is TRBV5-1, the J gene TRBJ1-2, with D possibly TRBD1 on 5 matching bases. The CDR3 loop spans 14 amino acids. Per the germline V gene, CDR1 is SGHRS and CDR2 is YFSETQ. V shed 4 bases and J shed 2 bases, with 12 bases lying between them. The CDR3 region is CASSGGHTNYGYTF. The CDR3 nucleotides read TGCGCCAGCAGCGGTGGACACACCAACTATGGCTACACCTTC. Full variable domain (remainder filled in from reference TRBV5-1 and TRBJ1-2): KAGVTQTPRYLIKTRGQQVTLSCSPISGHRSVSWYQQTPGQGLQFLFEYFSETQRNKGNFPGRFSGRQFSNSRSEMNVSTLELGDSALYLCASSGGHTNYGYTFGSGTRLTVV.

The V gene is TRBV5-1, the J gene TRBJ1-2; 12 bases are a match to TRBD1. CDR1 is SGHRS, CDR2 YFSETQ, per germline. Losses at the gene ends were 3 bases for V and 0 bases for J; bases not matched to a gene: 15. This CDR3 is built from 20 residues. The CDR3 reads CASSSTGTGGLFGANYGYTF. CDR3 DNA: TGCGCCAGCAGCTCAACCGGGACAGGGGGCCTCTTTGGCGCTAACTATGGCTACACCTTC.

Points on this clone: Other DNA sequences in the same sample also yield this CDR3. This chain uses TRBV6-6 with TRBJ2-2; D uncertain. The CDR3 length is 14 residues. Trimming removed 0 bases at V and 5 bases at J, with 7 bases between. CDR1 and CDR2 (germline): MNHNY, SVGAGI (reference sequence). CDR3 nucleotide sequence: TGTGCCAGCAGTTACTCAAGAGGAACCGGGGAGCTGTTTTTT. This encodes CASSYSRGTGELFF.

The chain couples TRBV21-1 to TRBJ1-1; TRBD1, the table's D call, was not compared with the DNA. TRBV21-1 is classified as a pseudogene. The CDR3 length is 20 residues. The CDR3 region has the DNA TGTGCCAGCAGCCCACTCGTCGTCGACAGGGCCAGACTAGGGAACACTGAAGCTTTCTTT. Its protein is CASSPLVVDRARLGNTEAFF.

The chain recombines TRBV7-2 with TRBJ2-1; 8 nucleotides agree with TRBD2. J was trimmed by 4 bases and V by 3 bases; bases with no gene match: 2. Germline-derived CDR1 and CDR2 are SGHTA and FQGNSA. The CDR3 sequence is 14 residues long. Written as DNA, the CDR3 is TGTGCCAGCAGCTTGACTAGCGTTTACAATGAGCAGTTCTTC. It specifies CASSLTSVYNEQFF. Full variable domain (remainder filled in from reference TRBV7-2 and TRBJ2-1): GAGVSQSPSNKVTEKGKDVELRCDPISGHTALYWYRQSLGQGLEFLIYFQGNSAPDKSGLPSDRFSAERTGGSVSTLTIQRTQQEDSAVYLCASSLTSVYNEQFFGPGTRLTVL.

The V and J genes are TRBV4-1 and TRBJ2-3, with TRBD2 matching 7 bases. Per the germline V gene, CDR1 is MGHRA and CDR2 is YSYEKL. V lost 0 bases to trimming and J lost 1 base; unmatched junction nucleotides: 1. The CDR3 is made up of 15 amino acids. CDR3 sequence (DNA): TGCGCCAGCAGCCAAGAACTAGCGCGCACAGATACGCAGTATTTT. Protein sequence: CASSQELARTDTQYF.

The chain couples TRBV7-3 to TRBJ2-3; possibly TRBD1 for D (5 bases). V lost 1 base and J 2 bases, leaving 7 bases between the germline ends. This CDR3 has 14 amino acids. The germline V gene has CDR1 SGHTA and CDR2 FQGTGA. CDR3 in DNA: TGTGCCAGCAGCTTAAGCAGGGACACAGATACGCAGTATTTT. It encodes CASSLSRDTDTQYF.

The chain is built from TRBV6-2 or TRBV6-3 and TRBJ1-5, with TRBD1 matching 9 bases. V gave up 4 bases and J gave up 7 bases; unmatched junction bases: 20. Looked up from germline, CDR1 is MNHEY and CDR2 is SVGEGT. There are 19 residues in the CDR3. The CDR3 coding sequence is TGTGCCAGCAGTTTAGGGTTCCCAGGACAGGGGATCCCAGGCCAGCCCCAGCATTTT. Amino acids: CASSLGFPGQGIPGQPQHF.